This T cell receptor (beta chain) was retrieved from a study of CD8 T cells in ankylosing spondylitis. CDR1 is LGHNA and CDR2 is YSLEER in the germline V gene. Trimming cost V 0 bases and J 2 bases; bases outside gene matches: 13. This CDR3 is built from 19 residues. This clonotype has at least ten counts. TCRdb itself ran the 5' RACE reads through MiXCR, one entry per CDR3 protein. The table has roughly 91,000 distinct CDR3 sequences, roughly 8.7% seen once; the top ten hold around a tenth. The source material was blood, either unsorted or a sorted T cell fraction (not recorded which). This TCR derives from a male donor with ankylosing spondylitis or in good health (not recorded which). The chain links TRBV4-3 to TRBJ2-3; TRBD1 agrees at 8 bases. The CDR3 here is CASSQDFAVPDRDTDTQYF. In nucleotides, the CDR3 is TGCGCCAGCAGCCAAGACTTCGCAGTACCGGACAGGGACACAGATACGCAGTATTTT.